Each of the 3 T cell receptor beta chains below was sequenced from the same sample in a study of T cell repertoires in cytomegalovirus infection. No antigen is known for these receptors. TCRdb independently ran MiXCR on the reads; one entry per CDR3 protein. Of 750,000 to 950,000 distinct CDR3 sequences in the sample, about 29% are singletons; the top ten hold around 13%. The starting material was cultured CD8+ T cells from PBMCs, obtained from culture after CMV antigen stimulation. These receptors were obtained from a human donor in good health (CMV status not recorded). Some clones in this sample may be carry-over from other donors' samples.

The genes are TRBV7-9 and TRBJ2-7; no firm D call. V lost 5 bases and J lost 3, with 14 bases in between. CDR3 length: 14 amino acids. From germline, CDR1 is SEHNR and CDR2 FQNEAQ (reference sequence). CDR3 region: CASSPRQPDYEQYF. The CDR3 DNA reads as TGTGCCAGCAGCCCCCGCCAGCCGGACTACGAGCAGTACTTC.

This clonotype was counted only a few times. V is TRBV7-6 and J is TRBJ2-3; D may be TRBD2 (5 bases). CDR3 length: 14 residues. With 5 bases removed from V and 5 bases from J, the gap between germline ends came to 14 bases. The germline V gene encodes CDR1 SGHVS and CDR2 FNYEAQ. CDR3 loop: CASSTRTGLDTQYF. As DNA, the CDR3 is TGTGCCAGCAGCACGAGGACTGGCCTAGATACGCAGTATTTT.

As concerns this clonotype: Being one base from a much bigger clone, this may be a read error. The CDR3 DNA reads as TGTGCCAGCAGCTTAAGGAAGGACGAGCAGTACTTC. Its translation: CASSLRKDEQYF. The gene calls are TRBV7-9 and TRBJ2-7; D ambiguous. The length of the CDR3 is 12 residues. Germline CDR1 is SEHNR and CDR2 is FQNEAQ (reference sequence). V dropped 2 bases and J dropped 5 bases, with 7 bases sitting between them.